This TCR beta chain was identified in a study of shared clonotypes between healthy human individuals. Germline V gives CDR1 LNHDA, CDR2 SQIVND (reference sequence). V was pared by 3 bases and J by 9 bases, with 12 bases between. This CDR3 is 13 amino acids long. Measured with immunoSEQ multiplex PCR; TCRdb has only the in-frame clones, and not every one. The table records 2 million to 3 million clones, approximately 93% of them present only once. V is TRBV19 and J is TRBJ2-1; no clear D gene. The origin of this receptor is a man younger than 30 in good health. Some clones in this sample may be carry-over from other donors' samples. Sequencing was done on a sample of naive CD4+ T cells from PBMCs. Subset denoted: CD45RA+ positively selected. The CDR3 DNA follows: TGTGCCAGTAGTATGATGCTGGGCAGTGAGCAGTTCTTC. It codes for CASSMMLGSEQFF.